The 10 T cell receptor beta chains presented below share a single source sample, sequenced in a study of blood T cell repertoires in COVID-19. Only in-frame clones appear in the TCRdb table, and some are missing; sequencing was by immunoSEQ multiplex PCR. There are 55,000 to 75,000 clones in the sample; approximately 91% occur only once, and roughly 3.5% lies in the top ten. Material for sequencing was peripheral blood. All receptors derive from a middle-aged man with active COVID-19.

The gene calls are TRBV5-1 and TRBJ2-3; 8 nucleotides line up with TRBD2. Germline V gene lookup returns CDR1 SGHRS and CDR2 YFSETQ. This CDR3 comprises 15 residues. The V gene end was trimmed by 2 bases and the J gene end by 4 bases; junction bases not matched to a gene: 6. CDR3 residues: CASSFGGASADTQYF. CDR3 bases: TGCGCCAGCAGCTTCGGGGGGGCCTCCGCAGATACGCAGTATTTT.

The genes are TRBV2 and TRBJ1-3; D is unclear. The V gene's germline CDR1 is SNHLY and CDR2 FYNNEI. V lost 8 bases, J lost 4 bases, and 9 bases lay in between. The CDR3 runs to 12 residues. CDR3: CASSLEGNTIYF. CDR3 bases: TGTGCCAGCTCACTCGAAGGAAACACCATATATTTT.

For the CDR3, the DNA is TGTGCCAGCAGCTTAAACCCGACTAGCGGGGGGGACATGACCGGGGAGCTGTTTTTT. Translation: CASSLNPTSGGDMTGELFF. The V and J genes are TRBV7-9 and TRBJ2-2, with 14 nucleotides matching TRBD2. Per germline, CDR1 SEHNR and CDR2 FQNEAQ (reference sequence). Trimming took 2 bases from V and 5 from J; bases not matched to a gene: 10. This CDR3 has 19 amino acids. Filled out from reference TRBV7-9 and TRBJ2-2, the complete variable domain reads DTGVSQNPRHKITKRGQNVTFRCDPISEHNRLYWYRQTLGQGPEFLTYFQNEAQLEKSRLLSDRFSAERPKGSFSTLEIQRTEQGDSAMYLCASSLNPTSGGDMTGELFFGEGSRLTVL.

In this sample, this clone turned up a few times. The V gene is TRBV6-6, the J gene TRBJ2-7, with D possibly TRBD1 on 6 matching bases. With 6 bases removed from V and 6 bases from J, the gap between germline ends came to 18 bases. This CDR3 spans 14 amino acids. CDR1 is MNHNY and CDR2 is SVGAGI in the germline V gene (reference sequence). The CDR3 is CASRPPGATGEQYF. In nucleotides, the CDR3 is TGTGCCAGCAGGCCCCCAGGGGCGACGGGCGAGCAGTACTTC.

This chain joins TRBV19 and TRBJ2-3; TRBD1 matches at 8 bases. Germline-derived CDR1 and CDR2 are LNHDA and SQIVND (reference sequence). CDR3 length equals 16 residues. The V and J ends lost 1 base and 3 bases, in that order; junction bases with no gene match: 6. CDR3 loop: CASSIARQGWTDTQYF. The DNA of the CDR3 is TGTGCCAGTAGTATAGCGAGACAGGGGTGGACAGATACGCAGTATTTT.

V is TRBV2 and J is TRBJ2-2; a weak D match, TRBD1 (6 bases). Between the trimmed V and J ends, which lost 4 bases and 4 bases, there was a span of 10 bases. There are 14 residues in the CDR3. CDR1 SNHLY and CDR2 FYNNEI come from the germline V gene. Here the CDR3 DNA reads TGTGCCAGCAGTGGGAGACAGGCCACCGGGGAGCTGTTTTTT. This translates into CASSGRQATGELFF.

This clone was counted between two and nine times. V gene TRBV6-4 combines with J gene TRBJ2-2; D ambiguous. Germline CDR1 MRHNA, CDR2 SNTAGT. The CDR3 covers 12 residues. V was shortened by 8 bases and J by 4 bases, with 8 bases between the two germline ends. CDR3 nucleotides: TGTGCCAGCTTCTACGGCACCGGGGAGCTGTTTTTT. This codes for CASFYGTGELFF.

The chain uses TRBV9 and TRBJ2-5; 7 bases match TRBD1. The CDR3 extends over 14 amino acids. In germline, CDR1 is SGDLS, CDR2 YYNGEE. V lost 4 bases, J lost 5 bases, and 8 bases stayed unmatched. The CDR3 spells CASSTGTVPETQYF. The CDR3 bases are TGTGCCAGCAGCACGGGGACAGTGCCGGAGACCCAGTACTTC. The full variable domain, in which reference TRBV9 and TRBJ2-5 provide the parts outside the CDR3, is DSGVTQTPKHLITATGQRVTLRCSPRSGDLSVYWYQQSLDQGLQFLIQYYNGEERAKGNILERFSAQQFPDLHSELNLSSLELGDSALYFCASSTGTVPETQYFGPGTRLLVL.

V usage is TRBV7-8 and J usage is TRBJ2-2; 7 bases align to TRBD2. The CDR3 is 18 amino acids. V lost 3 bases to trimming and J lost 4 bases; unmatched junction nucleotides: 14. The germline CDR1 and CDR2 sequences are SGHVS and FQNEAQ. This CDR3 reads CASSLREGAGLSTGELFF. The CDR3 nucleotides are TGTGCCAGCAGCTTGCGAGAAGGGGCGGGACTATCCACCGGGGAGCTGTTTTTT.

The CDR3 region is CATSRLTATTNEKLFF. DNA of the CDR3: TGTGCCACCAGCAGACTAACAGCCACAACTAATGAAAAACTGTTTTTT. V gene TRBV15 combines with J gene TRBJ1-4; no reliable D call. The CDR3 runs to 16 residues. Germline V gene sequence: CDR1 LNHNV, CDR2 YYDKDF (reference sequence). V was clipped by 2 bases and J by 0 bases, with 10 bases between them. The whole variable domain, remainder taken from reference TRBV15 and TRBJ1-4, is DAMVIQNPRYQVTQFGKPVTLSCSQTLNHNVMYWYQQKSSQAPKLLFHYYDKDFNNEADTPDNFQSRRPNTSFCFLDIRSPGLGDTAMYLCATSRLTATTNEKLFFGSGTQLSVL.